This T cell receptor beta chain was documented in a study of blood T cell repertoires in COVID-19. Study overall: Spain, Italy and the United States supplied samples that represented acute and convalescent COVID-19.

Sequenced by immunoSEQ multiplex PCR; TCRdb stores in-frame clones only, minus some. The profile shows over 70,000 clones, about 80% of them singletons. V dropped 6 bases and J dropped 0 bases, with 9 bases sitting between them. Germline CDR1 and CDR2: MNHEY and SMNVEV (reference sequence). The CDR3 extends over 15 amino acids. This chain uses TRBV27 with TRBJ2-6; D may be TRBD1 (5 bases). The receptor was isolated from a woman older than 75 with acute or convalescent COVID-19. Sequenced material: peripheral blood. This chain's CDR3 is CASRRQLSGANVLTF. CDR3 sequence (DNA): TGTGCCAGCAGGCGACAGCTCTCTGGGGCCAACGTCCTGACTTTC.